These 12 T cell receptor beta chains were all obtained from the same sample, sequenced in a study of T cells in Graves' hyperthyroidism and ophthalmopathy (dated by TCRdb to between 2018 and 2021). The library was obtained by multiplex PCR. Sequencing relied on an Illumina HiSeq 2000. Amplification of TCR beta CDR3 regions was carried out from RNA transcripts. The TCR CDR3 was subjected to a first round of RT-PCR using the HTBI primer set and the Qiagen OneStep RT-PCR kit. TCRdb took the public reads, trimmed them with fastp at Q25, ran MiXCR for clone calling and kept in-frame beta chains. Records with the same CDR3 protein are collapsed into one entry carrying the most frequent genes and DNA. Present in this sample are around 300,000 distinct CDR3 sequences, around 13% of which were seen just once. Clones ranked in the top ten supply roughly 8.2% of the sample. The sample comprised blood. These receptors were obtained from a woman between 40 and 55 years old with Graves' hyperthyroidism.

Ten or more counts support this clonotype. The chain employs TRBV12-3 or TRBV12-4 and TRBJ2-1; 8 nucleotides align to TRBD1. The CDR3 is 14 amino acids. J lost 5 bases, V lost 5 bases, and 5 bases had no gene match. The CDR3 is CASSEDRDHNEQFF. DNA of the CDR3: TGTGCCAGCAGTGAGGACAGGGACCACAATGAGCAGTTCTTC.

The V gene is TRBV11-2, the J gene TRBJ1-2, with TRBD1 identical over 12 bases. With 1 base clipped from V and 4 bases from J, the junction kept 4 bases outside the gene matches. The CDR3 length is 16 residues. Germline CDR1 is SGHAT and CDR2 is FQNNGV. This CDR3 reads CASSLGGTGGVYGYTF. The CDR3 DNA reads as TGTGCCAGCAGCTTAGGAGGGACAGGGGGCGTCTATGGCTACACCTTC.

A remark on this clonotype: A much larger clone lies one base from this, so it may be a read error. The V and J genes are TRBV11-1 and TRBJ2-7, with TRBD2 matching 9 bases. CDR3 length equals 15 residues. Germline values: CDR1 SGHAT, CDR2 FQDESV (reference sequence). CDR3 residues: CASSPQVAGVHEHYF. In nucleotides, the CDR3 is TGTGCCAGCAGCCCCCAGGTAGCGGGAGTTCATGAGCATTACTTC. The complete variable domain, with remaining parts taken from reference TRBV11-1 and TRBJ2-7, reads EAEVAQSPRYKITEKSQAVAFWCDPISGHATLYWYRQILGQGPELLVQFQDESVVDDSQLPKDRFSAERLKGVDSTLKIQPAELGDSAMYLCASSPQVAGVHEHYFGPGTRLTVT.

This clonotype is a singleton in its sample. A much larger clone lies a single base off, so this may be a read error. The rearrangement joins TRBV9 to TRBJ1-1, with a possible D match to TRBD1 (5 bases). There are 15 residues in the CDR3. The germline V gene has CDR1 SGDLS and CDR2 YYNGEE. V lost 4 bases and J 3 bases, leaving 16 bases between the germline ends. For the CDR3, the DNA is TGTGCCAGCAGCCTGGGGACTTCGGGGGACACTGAAGCTTTCTTT. Its protein product is CASSLGTSGDTEAFF.

This clonotype came up many times. This chain connects TRBV20-1 to TRBJ2-7; TRBD2 might be the D (5 bases). V was shortened by 2 bases and J by 7 bases, with 15 bases between the two germline ends. CDR3 length: 13 residues. Per germline, CDR1 DFQATT and CDR2 SNEGSKA (reference sequence). In DNA form, the CDR3 reads TGCAGTGCTAGATTGTTCCGAGAGGGAGAGCAGTACTTC. It encodes CSARLFREGEQYF.

A remark on this clonotype: Just one base apart from a much larger clone, this may be a read error. This chain links TRBV5-1 with TRBJ2-7; possibly TRBD1 for D (6 bases). This CDR3 spans 14 amino acids. V lost 2 bases to trimming and J lost 6 bases, with 15 bases between them. Per the germline V gene, CDR1 is SGHRS and CDR2 is YFSETQ. CDR3 nucleotide sequence: TGCGCCAGCAGCTTAACAGGGACGTATGGCGAGCAGTACTTC. Translated, it gives CASSLTGTYGEQYF.

This clonotype has only a few counts. The chain uses TRBV6-1 and TRBJ2-1; D unclear. Germline lookup yields CDR1 MNHNS and CDR2 SASEGT. The V end lost 6 bases, the J end lost 5 bases, and 14 bases lay between the germline ends. The CDR3 has 14 residues. CDR3: CASRRDTAHNEQFF. The CDR3 DNA sequence: TGTGCCAGCAGACGTGACACCGCCCACAATGAGCAGTTCTTC.

The sample holds many counts of this clonotype. The genes are TRBV7-2 and TRBJ2-2, with D hard to call. The CDR3 extends over 13 amino acids. Trimming stripped 1 base from V and 7 bases from J, with 7 bases between. The germline V gene encodes CDR1 SGHTA and CDR2 FQGNSA. This CDR3 reads CASSLVMGGELFF. The CDR3 nucleotides read TGTGCCAGCAGCTTAGTCATGGGCGGGGAGCTGTTTTTT.

This clonotype was seen at least ten times. The rearrangement links TRBV11-2 to TRBJ2-1; the match to TRBD1 covers 7 bases. Germline CDR1 SGHAT, CDR2 FQNNGV. After removal of 2 bases from V and 2 bases from J, the junction contained 6 bases not matched to a gene. The CDR3 spans 16 residues. CDR3 sequence: CASSLYRGTTYNEQFF. As DNA, the CDR3 is TGTGCCAGCAGCTTATACAGGGGTACGACCTACAATGAGCAGTTCTTC.

This clonotype occurred a few times. J is TRBJ1-2 and V is TRBV19, with TRBD1 as a possible D gene (5 bases). CDR1 and CDR2 (germline): LNHDA, SQIVND (reference sequence). V was cut by 3 bases and J by 0 bases, with 11 bases left in between. The CDR3 spans 15 residues. This chain's CDR3 is CASSILGTSNYGYTF. Here the CDR3 DNA reads TGTGCCAGTAGTATTCTGGGGACCTCTAACTATGGCTACACCTTC. Based on the CDR3 plus reference TRBV19 and TRBJ1-2, the full variable domain is DGGITQSPKYLFRKEGQNVTLSCEQNLNHDAMYWYRQDPGQGLRLIYYSQIVNDFQKGDIAEGYSVSREKKESFPLTVTSAQKNPTAFYLCASSILGTSNYGYTFGSGTRLTVV.

This clonotype appeared a few times. This sequence joins TRBV9 and TRBJ2-2, with D perhaps being TRBD1 or TRBD2 (5 bases each). The CDR3 is 16 amino acids. Germline V gene sequence: CDR1 SGDLS, CDR2 YYNGEE. The V end was cut by 2 bases, the J end by 4 bases, with 15 bases between. CDR3 loop: CASSVGTPGVTGELFF. As DNA, the CDR3 is TGTGCCAGCAGCGTTGGGACCCCTGGTGTCACCGGGGAGCTGTTTTTT.

This clonotype was counted at least ten times. J is TRBJ1-1 and V is TRBV20-1, with unresolved D. Per germline, CDR1 DFQATT and CDR2 SNEGSKA (reference sequence). V lost 2 bases to trimming and J lost 10 bases, with 20 bases between them. This CDR3 has 14 residues. The CDR3 coding sequence is TGCAGTGCTAGACCAGGCGCCACGAACGTCGGAGCTTTCTTT. This gives the protein CSARPGATNVGAFF.